Below, one T cell receptor beta chain is given with its context. Use of 60 Vbeta and 13 Jbeta primers characterized the PCR. Source study methods: Approximately 11 million shared chains were among about 80 million unique TCR beta chains counted in a later analysis. Clones were sequenced by immunoSEQ multiplex PCR, and TCRdb holds only the in-frame ones, with some missing. V and J calls plus clone size are reproduced from that table; the DNA served to infer D and trimming. This sample has approximately 120,000 clones, with around 73% found just once. The data are from a study of cytomegalovirus exposure and HLA in healthy donors. Germline loops: CDR1 MNHEY, CDR2 SMNVEV (reference sequence). V was clipped by 0 bases and J by 0 bases, with 10 bases between them. This CDR3 region has 16 residues.

This TCR derives from a man aged 50 or older in good health and CMV-seronegative. What was sequenced was PBMCs. V and J are TRBV27 and TRBJ2-3; D is uncertain. CDR3 nucleotide sequence: TGTGCCAGCAGTTTATCCCAGGCGTATAGCACAGATACGCAGTATTTT. Its protein is CASSLSQAYSTDTQYF.